This T cell receptor beta chain stems from a study of chemoradiotherapy in HPV16-positive cancers. Repeated repertoire sampling spanned the course of chemoradiotherapy. The CDR3 contains 12 residues. V dropped 5 bases and J dropped 1 base, with 6 bases sitting between them. Germline CDR1 SNHLY, CDR2 FYNNEI. Study-wide points: HPV-responsive T-cell expansion during chemoradiotherapy was linked to improved recurrence-free survival in HPV16-positive patients. Non-HPV-specific T cells did not expand in tumors during treatment, whereas candidate HPV-specific clones and E7-related motifs did.

Sequencing used immunoSEQ multiplex PCR; TCRdb keeps in-frame clones, though not all of them. Of 1,500 to 2,000 clones listed, just under 75% are singletons. Concerning this clone itself: Its specificity is not known.

The TCR was taken from a human donor with HPV-associated anogenital cancer. V is TRBV2 and J is TRBJ2-7; D gene uncertain. Sequenced material: tumor tissue, taken from a patient who underwent chemoradiotherapy. Here the CDR3 reads CASSLQSYEQYF. The CDR3 region has the DNA TGTGCCAGCAGTTTGCAGTCCTACGAGCAGTACTTC. The full variable domain, completed using reference TRBV2 and TRBJ2-7, is EPEVTQTPSHQVTQMGQEVILRCVPISNHLYFYWYRQILGQKVEFLVSFYNNEISEKSEIFDDQFSVERPDGSNFTLKIRSTKLEDSAMYFCASSLQSYEQYFGPGTRLTVT.